A selection of T cell receptor beta chains follows, all from one sample in a study of regulatory T cells in long-lasting Graves disease. TCRdb used MiXCR to reprocess the multiplex PCR reads, holding one entry per CDR3 protein. The sample carries around 420,000 distinct CDR3 sequences, roughly 15% recorded once. Sample: peripheral blood mononuclear cells (PBMCs), taken at new diagnosis, from a patient treated with antithyroid drugs. These receptors were collected from a female donor with Graves disease. The conserved cysteine and the conserved F or W are not part of the CDR3 here. The D gene is left open where the match is weak. Size is omitted from some rows. Given values are once, few, many or a class for expanded clones.

clone size	D gene	V gene	J gene	CDR3 protein
many	TRBD1	TRBV24-1	TRBJ2-7	ATSDSGQGDYEQY
many	NA	TRBV9	TRBJ2-5	ASSVGNSKETQY
few	TRBD2	TRBV27	TRBJ2-7	ASSPKREVLYEQY
few	NA	TRBV13	TRBJ1-1	ASSLPSGDVPNTEAF
many	TRBD1	TRBV27	TRBJ2-1	ASSLYGTGIYNEQF
many	TRBD1	TRBV12-3/TRBV12-4	TRBJ1-2	ASSFATGDRYT
many	NA	TRBV27	TRBJ2-7	ASSLSSRVYEQY
many	NA	TRBV12-3/TRBV12-4	TRBJ1-4	ASSPTVAELF
many	TRBD1	TRBV27	TRBJ1-5	ASSSGQGVPLSNQPQH
once	TRBD2	TRBV29-1	TRBJ2-1	SVAGRDTSGRANEQF
few	TRBD1	TRBV28	TRBJ1-1	ASTLPGQGYTEAF
many	NA	TRBV30	TRBJ2-3	AWSFTDTDTQY
many	NA	TRBV28	TRBJ2-3	ASNRPTSTDTQY
NA	NA	TRBV20-1	TRBJ1-5	SARALQGAGRDQPQH
NA	TRBD1	TRBV5-4	TRBJ1-2	ASSLARPNRGRAYGYT
NA	NA	TRBV5-1	TRBJ1-2	ASSPGHLDIGYT
many	NA	TRBV13	TRBJ1-2	ASSQRTGPQLYGYT
many	NA	TRBV12-5	TRBJ2-1	ASFGLSYNEQF
many	TRBD1	TRBV7-9	TRBJ2-3	ASSYATGTASTDTQY
NA	NA	TRBV20-1	TRBJ2-2	SARAPGPNTGELF